A selection of T cell receptor beta chains follows, all from one sample in a study of neurological immune-mediated disorders. TCRdb used MiXCR to reprocess the 5' RACE reads, holding one entry per CDR3 protein. The repertoire holds about 37,000 distinct CDR3 sequences, with 11% as singletons. Sequences were obtained from CD4+ T cells from blood. These TCRs come from a woman in her 30s with HTLV-1-associated myelopathy (HAM/TSP). The CDR3 runs from the conserved cysteine through the conserved F or W. The D gene is left open where the match is weak. Clone size is stated in some rows and not others, as once, few, many or a class when expanded.

D gene	clone size	V gene	J gene	CDR3 DNA	CDR3 protein
-	many	TRBV12-3/TRBV12-4	TRBJ2-7	TGTGCCAGCAGTTTAAGGTTGCGTGGGACGGGGTTGGGGCAGTACTTC	CASSLRLRGTGLGQYF
-	-	TRBV3-1	TRBJ1-1	TGTGCCAGCAGTCGAAGATGCACTGAAGCTTTCTTT	CASSRRCTEAFF
TRBD1	many	TRBV20-1	TRBJ2-3	TGCAGTGCTAATGCTCCGGGACAGGGAAACACAGATACGCAGTATTTT	CSANAPGQGNTDTQYF
-	many	TRBV19	TRBJ1-2	TGTGCCAGTACCAACTCCGCTCGCGGAAAGTACTATGGCTACACCTTC	CASTNSARGKYYGYTF
-	many	TRBV7-2	TRBJ2-7	TGTGCCAGCAGCTTAACAAGGAGCTCCTACGAGCAGTACTTC	CASSLTRSSYEQYF
-	many	TRBV5-1	TRBJ2-7	TGCGCCAGCAGCATCACAGGTTCCTACGAGCAGTACTTC	CASSITGSYEQYF
TRBD1	many	TRBV11-3	TRBJ1-1	TGTGCCAGCAGCCAACAGGACAGGGCGGCGGCTGAAGCTTTCTTT	CASSQQDRAAAEAFF
TRBD1	many	TRBV5-1	TRBJ1-6	TGCGCCAGCAGCTTGGCGGGACAGGGTATGAGTACCCTCCACTTT	CASSLAGQGMSTLHF
TRBD2	-	TRBV7-9	TRBJ2-2	TGTGCCAGCAGCCCGAGCGGGACCAACACCGGGGAGCTGTTTTTT	CASSPSGTNTGELFF
-	many	TRBV20-1	TRBJ2-2	TGCAGTGCCGGTGAAGGGGGGAACACCGGGGAGCTGTTTTTT	CSAGEGGNTGELFF
-	many	TRBV7-9	TRBJ1-5	TGTGCCAGCAGCCCGGGACGGATTAATCAGCCCCAGCATTTT	CASSPGRINQPQHF
-	many	TRBV5-1	TRBJ2-7	TGCGCCAGCAGCATCCTTGGGAACGAGCAGTACTTC	CASSILGNEQYF
TRBD2	few	TRBV18	TRBJ2-1	TGTGCCAGCTCACCACCGGGAAGCGGGGACCGTGAGCAGTTCTTC	CASSPPGSGDREQFF
-	many	TRBV14	TRBJ2-3	TGTGCCAGCAGGGGTCTTTACACAGATACGCAGTATTTT	CASRGLYTDTQYF
-	many	TRBV7-9	TRBJ1-1	TGTGCCAGCAGCTTAGCGTCAGTCAGGAACACTGAAGCTTTCTTT	CASSLASVRNTEAFF
TRBD1	many	TRBV5-1	TRBJ1-2	TGCGCCAGCAGCCCGACCGGGACAGCGGGGGGCTACACCTTC	CASSPTGTAGGYTF
-	many	TRBV7-2	TRBJ1-2	TGTGCCAGCAGCTTAGATGGCCTCTATGGCTACACCTTC	CASSLDGLYGYTF
-	many	TRBV5-8	TRBJ1-1	TGTGCCAGCGGTCCGGGACTCATGAACACTGAAGCTTTCTTT	CASGPGLMNTEAFF
-	many	TRBV7-2	TRBJ1-2	TGTGCCAGCAGCCCCCGCGGTCGGGGCGGGAGTGGCTACACCTTC	CASSPRGRGGSGYTF
-	many	TRBV5-1	TRBJ2-2	TGCGCCAGCAGCTTTATGGGGGGTTACACCGGGGAGCTGTTTTTT	CASSFMGGYTGELFF
-	many	TRBV10-1	TRBJ1-1	TGCGCCAGCAGCGCCGGAGGGTTAAGGAACACTGAAGCTTTCTTT	CASSAGGLRNTEAFF
TRBD2	-	TRBV12-3/TRBV12-4	TRBJ2-7	TGTGCCAGCAGTTTAAGTGGGACTAGCGGGGTGGGGACCTACGAGCAGTACTTC	CASSLSGTSGVGTYEQYF
TRBD1	many	TRBV5-5	TRBJ2-7	TGTGCCAGCAGCTTTTTCGGGGACAGTGGTACCTACGAGCAGTACTTC	CASSFFGDSGTYEQYF
-	many	TRBV7-9	TRBJ2-4	TGTGCCAGCAGCCCCCGGGCCAAAAACATTCAGTACTTC	CASSPRAKNIQYF
TRBD2	many	TRBV5-1	TRBJ2-1	TGCGCCAGCACCTTAGCGGGGGAACCCTACAATGAGCAGTTCTTC	CASTLAGEPYNEQFF
-	few	TRBV10-3	TRBJ1-1	TGTGCCACAGAGGGCTTGAACACTGAAGCTTTCTTT	CATEGLNTEAFF
-	-	TRBV29-1	TRBJ2-1	TGCAGTGTTGATCACCGCTACAATGAGCAGTTCTTC	CSVDHRYNEQFF